One sample yielded the 17 T cell receptor beta chains listed below, sequenced in a study of blood T cells in healthy people across ages. It was with a sample-barcoded 5' primer and a J-beta primer mix that a second PCR of about 7 to 12 cycles was run. TCRdb re-analysed the 5' RACE reads in MiXCR, keeping a single row per CDR3 protein. The repertoire holds around 790,000 distinct CDR3 sequences, with 44% as singletons. The specimen sequenced was blood. These receptors were collected from a man aged 55 to 70 in good health.

This clonotype came up a few times. This chain connects TRBV20-1 to TRBJ2-5; 8 bases map to TRBD2. The germline V gene has CDR1 DFQATT and CDR2 SNEGSKA (reference sequence). CDR3 size: 12 residues. The V gene end was trimmed by 0 bases and the J gene end by 11 bases; junction bases not matched to a gene: 5. The CDR3: CSARDLAGEQYF. As DNA, the CDR3 is TGCAGTGCTAGAGACCTAGCGGGTGAGCAGTACTTC.

The chain combines TRBV20-1 with TRBJ2-7; D perhaps matches TRBD2 (5 bases). TRBJ2-5 explains the end of the DNA better; the J call may be wrong. Per germline, CDR1 DFQATT and CDR2 SNEGSKA (reference sequence). The CDR3 covers 15 residues. The CDR3 DNA reads TGCAGTGCTAGTTCCGGTGGGAGCCTCCCGTGGACCCAGTACTTC. Protein sequence: CSASSGGSLPWTQYF.

The chain uses TRBV3-1 and TRBJ2-5, with 7 bases fitting TRBD1. Trimming at V came to 1 base and at J to 2 bases, leaving 13 bases not matched to a gene. Germline V gene sequence: CDR1 LGHDT, CDR2 YNNKEL (reference sequence). The CDR3 extends over 18 amino acids. This chain's CDR3 is CASSQAPPTGRQQETQYF. In DNA, the CDR3 is TGTGCCAGCAGCCAAGCACCACCGACAGGGAGACAACAAGAGACCCAGTACTTC.

This clonotype showed up just a few times. The chain carries TRBV12-3 or TRBV12-4 and TRBJ1-4; 7 bases align to TRBD1. The V and J ends lost 5 bases and 13 bases, in that order; junction bases with no gene match: 4. The CDR3 runs to 11 residues. Written as DNA, the CDR3 is TGTGCCAGCAGTGTTACAGGGGTACTGTTTTTT. Translated, it gives CASSVTGVLFF.

The chain is built from TRBV6-1 and TRBJ1-1, with D possibly TRBD1 on 6 matching bases. The CDR3 runs 16 residues. Deletions cut 3 bases from V and 4 bases from J, with 18 bases between. From germline, CDR1 is MNHNS and CDR2 SASEGT. For the CDR3, the DNA is TGTGCCAGCAGTGATCGGGGGGCCCCCAGGGGCACTGAAGCTTTCTTT. Encoded protein: CASSDRGAPRGTEAFF.

In nucleotides, the CDR3 is TGTGCCAGCAGTCACGGACAGGGCCCCTACGAGCAGTACTTC. It codes for CASSHGQGPYEQYF. V is TRBV12-3 or TRBV12-4 and J is TRBJ2-7, with TRBD1 matching over 8 bases. The CDR3 runs to 14 residues. The trim removed 5 bases at V and 2 bases at J, leaving 5 bases unmatched.

The rearrangement uses TRBV7-9 and TRBJ2-3, with D maybe TRBD1 (6 bases). From germline, CDR1 is SEHNR and CDR2 FQNEAQ (reference sequence). V gave up 7 bases and J gave up 6 bases, with 14 bases separating them. This CDR3 region has 13 residues. DNA of the CDR3: TGTGCCAGCACCGGACAGTCCCGCGATACGCAGTATTTT. Amino acids: CASTGQSRDTQYF.

This clonotype was found a few times. The V and J genes are TRBV12-3 or TRBV12-4 and TRBJ1-5; D ambiguous. CDR3 length: 13 residues. V gave up 3 bases and J gave up 1 base, with 4 bases separating them. The DNA for the CDR3 is TGTGCCAGCAGTTTTTTAAGCAATCAGCCCCAGCATTTT. Translating gives CASSFLSNQPQHF.

This chain joins TRBV20-1 and TRBJ1-1; D might be TRBD1 (6 bases). The CDR3 spans 15 residues. Trimming shortened V by 0 bases and J by 1 base, and 12 bases separated the two germline ends. Germline V CDR1 and CDR2: DFQATT, SNEGSKA (reference sequence). CDR3 nucleotide sequence: TGCAGTGCTAGAGATCTACAGGGACGGAACACTGAAGCTTTCTTT. This translates into CSARDLQGRNTEAFF.

The chain links TRBV7-2 to TRBJ2-3, with D tentatively TRBD2 (7 bases). Per the germline V gene, CDR1 is SGHTA and CDR2 is FQGNSA. The CDR3 is made up of 16 amino acids. V gave up 1 base and J gave up 3 bases, with 14 bases separating them. The CDR3 is CASSLGIAGATDTQYF. Written as DNA, the CDR3 is TGTGCCAGCAGCTTAGGAATTGCGGGGGCTACAGATACGCAGTATTTT.

In its sample, this clonotype was seen a few times. This chain joins TRBV2 and TRBJ2-3; perhaps TRBD2 as D (6 bases). Germline CDR1 reads SNHLY; CDR2 reads FYNNEI. The V end lost 5 bases, the J end lost 5 bases, and 17 bases lay between the germline ends. The CDR3 runs 15 residues. The chain's CDR3 is CASSTTSFRLDTQYF. The CDR3 DNA reads as TGTGCCAGCAGTACAACTAGCTTTCGGTTAGATACGCAGTATTTT.

This clonotype was observed a few times. This chain uses TRBV28 with TRBJ2-1; tentatively, D is TRBD2 (5 bases). CDR3 size: 15 residues. Germline V gives CDR1 MDHEN, CDR2 SYDVKM. Trimming cost V 3 bases and J 9 bases, with 18 bases left between them. CDR3 in amino acids: CASSLAPQGLTEQFF. As DNA, the CDR3 is TGTGCCAGCAGTTTGGCTCCCCAAGGACTGACTGAGCAGTTCTTC.

The chain uses TRBV3-1 and TRBJ1-2; D might be TRBD1 (5 bases). V was cut by 3 bases and J by 0 bases, with 14 bases left in between. This CDR3 contains 16 residues. Germline V gene sequence: CDR1 LGHDT, CDR2 YNNKEL (reference sequence). CDR3 sequence: CASSHRGAFPNYGYTF. Written as DNA, the CDR3 is TGTGCCAGCAGCCATAGGGGCGCATTTCCTAACTATGGCTACACCTTC.

The chain uses TRBV3-1 and TRBJ2-5; TRBD2 agrees at 7 bases. The tail of the sequence fits TRBJ2-7 better, so the J call may be wrong. CDR3 size: 15 residues. In germline, CDR1 is LGHDT, CDR2 YNNKEL (reference sequence). Here the CDR3 DNA reads TGTGCCAGCAGCCATGCCCGGGAGGCCTACTACGAGCAGTACTTC. This translates into CASSHAREAYYEQYF.

The J gene is TRBJ2-1, the V gene TRBV7-2, with D perhaps given as TRBD1 or TRBD2 (7 bases each). Trimming removed 2 bases from V and 13 bases from J, with 18 bases in between. The CDR3 sequence is 14 residues long. Germline values: CDR1 SGHTA, CDR2 FQGNSA. CDR3 nucleotide sequence: TGTGCCAGCAGCTTATCAGGGGGGGGAGAGACCCAGTTCTTC. Amino acid sequence: CASSLSGGGETQFF.

V and J are TRBV20-1 and TRBJ1-1, with a tentative D call TRBD1 (5 bases). The CDR3 has 12 amino acids. V was cut by 3 bases and J by 10 bases, with 15 bases left in between. From germline, CDR1 is DFQATT and CDR2 SNEGSKA (reference sequence). The DNA for the CDR3 is TGCAGTGCTAGGACGTCAGGGTCGGTAGCTTTCTTT. Its translation: CSARTSGSVAFF.

As to this clonotype: A much larger clonotype is one base distant, so this may be a read error. This chain joins TRBV12-3 or TRBV12-4 and TRBJ2-4; 7 bases are shared with TRBD1. CDR3 length: 12 residues. Trimming cost V 6 bases and J 14 bases; bases outside gene matches: 10. The CDR3 DNA reads as TGTGCCAGCAGGGGCCGGGACAGACGAGAGTACTTC. Residues: CASRGRDRREYF.